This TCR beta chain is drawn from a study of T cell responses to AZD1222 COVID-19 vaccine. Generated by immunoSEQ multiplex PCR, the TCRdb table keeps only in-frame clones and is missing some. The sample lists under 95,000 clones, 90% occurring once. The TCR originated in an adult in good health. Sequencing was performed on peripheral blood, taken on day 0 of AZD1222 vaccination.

For the CDR3, the DNA is TGTGCCTGGAGAAGGAGGGGGGCAAGTCGGGAGACTGAAGCTTTCTTT. Residues: CAWRRRGASRETEAFF. This chain joins TRBV30 and TRBJ1-1; D possibly corresponds to TRBD1 (6 bases). Trimming shortened V by 3 bases and J by 5 bases, and 22 bases separated the two germline ends. The germline V gene encodes CDR1 GTSNPN and CDR2 SVGIG (reference sequence). CDR3 length: 16 residues.